The subject of this entry is one T cell receptor (beta chain). Its target is not known. These data come from a study of cytomegalovirus exposure and HLA in healthy donors. Overall study results and limits: According to reports, the classifier identified cytomegalovirus status with high specificity and sensitivity. Analyses of presence/absence relied on an assumption of roughly uniform sequencing depth across donors.

When sampled, the donors appeared nominally healthy, though they likely had unrecorded immune exposures. The CDR3 extends over 16 amino acids. Germline V CDR1 and CDR2: SGHVS, FQNEAQ. V lost 4 bases to trimming and J lost 2 bases, with 15 bases between them. With 60 Vbeta and 13 Jbeta primers, the PCR was carried out. Study processing details: The count from a later analysis was some 76 million unique TCR beta chains, approximately 9.9 million of them shared. Clones were sequenced by immunoSEQ multiplex PCR, and TCRdb holds only the in-frame ones, with some missing. That table furnishes V, J and clone size, whereas the DNA furnished D and trimming. The sample shows about 170,000 clones, around 77% of them seen only once.

The clonotype originates from a woman aged 25-40 years in good health and CMV-seropositive. The source material was PBMCs. The chain combines TRBV7-8 with TRBJ1-3, with D possibly being TRBD1 (6 bases). The CDR3 coding sequence is TGTGCCAGCAGCTCCGTGGGGGCAGGGGCTGGAAACACCATATATTTT. Protein sequence: CASSSVGAGAGNTIYF.